The 25 T cell receptor beta chains below were found in one sample sequenced in a study of Ad26.COV2.S vaccination and SARS-CoV-2 variants. The assay was immunoSEQ multiplex PCR, and TCRdb's table has in-frame clones only and misses some. The sample shows 350,000 to 500,000 clones, roughly 89% of them seen only once. The treatment denotes: some 19 received Ad26.COV2.S at low or high dose, single or two shots; roughly five received placebo; per-sample allocation not given. The study sampled participants on day 63 after the first vaccine or placebo injection. Sequencing was performed on peripheral blood, taken in a trial of Ad26.COV2.S vaccine versus placebo. The receptor source for this set is a person aged 18 to 65 who received the Ad26.COV2.S COVID-19 vaccine or a placebo.

The genes are TRBV9 and TRBJ1-2, with a tentative D call TRBD1 (5 bases). Trimming shortened V by 2 bases and J by 8 bases, and 10 bases separated the two germline ends. This CDR3 has 12 residues. The germline V gene encodes CDR1 SGDLS and CDR2 YYNGEE. CDR3 amino acids: CASSVLRDGYTF. In nucleotides, the CDR3 is TGTGCCAGCAGCGTCTTAAGGGACGGCTACACCTTC.

The chain recombines TRBV7-3 with TRBJ2-1; no reliable D call. The CDR3 consists of 15 residues. V was shortened by 4 bases and J by 2 bases, with 12 bases between the two germline ends. Germline V gives CDR1 SGHTA, CDR2 FQGTGA. CDR3: CASSYRAATYNEQFF. The CDR3 coding sequence is TGTGCCAGCAGCTACCGGGCGGCCACCTACAATGAGCAGTTCTTC.

The genes are TRBV5-1 and TRBJ2-7; D is ambiguous. The CDR3 extends over 20 amino acids. Per germline, CDR1 SGHRS and CDR2 YFSETQ. V lost 0 bases to trimming and J lost 5 bases, with 30 bases between them. The CDR3, as DNA: TGCGCCAGCAGCTTGGGCCCGAAAGTCCACCCTGAAGGCCAAGTCCACGAGCAGTACTTC. As protein: CASSLGPKVHPEGQVHEQYF.

The rearrangement joins TRBV4-2 to TRBJ1-3; no clear D. The ends were cut back, 4 bases at V and 7 bases at J, with 20 bases in the middle. The germline V gene has CDR1 LGHNA and CDR2 YNFKEQ. The CDR3 contains 16 residues. CDR3 sequence reads: CASSLPGREIGNTIYF. In DNA, the CDR3 is TGTGCCAGCAGCCTACCCGGTCGGGAGATAGGGAACACCATATATTTT.

With respect to this clone: The sample has other DNA sequences that encode this CDR3 too. This chain joins TRBV18 and TRBJ1-4; the D is unclear. Between the trimmed V and J ends, which lost 0 bases and 5 bases, there was a span of 7 bases. The CDR3 is 14 amino acids. The germline CDR1 and CDR2 sequences are KGHSH and LQKENI. Here the CDR3 DNA reads TGTGCCAGCTCACCACCCGGCGAAAATGAAAAACTGTTTTTT. Translating it yields CASSPPGENEKLFF.

The rearrangement uses TRBV16 and TRBJ2-7; D is undetermined. The V gene lost 3 bases and the J gene lost 1 base, with 13 bases spanning the gap. In germline, CDR1 is KGHSY, CDR2 FQNENV. CDR3 length: 15 amino acids. CDR3: CASSQSSWGSYEQYF. The CDR3 DNA reads as TGTGCCAGCAGCCAGAGTTCTTGGGGTTCCTACGAGCAGTACTTC.

This clone was observed a single time. The chain joins TRBV9 to TRBJ1-2; D is uncertain. The CDR3 is 17 amino acids. Trimming took 0 bases from V and 1 from J, leaving 16 bases between them. Germline V lookup: CDR1 SGDLS, CDR2 YYNGEE. The CDR3 DNA reads TGTGCCAGCAGCGTAGGGCAACAGCGGAACTATAACTATGGCTACACCTTC. This codes for CASSVGQQRNYNYGYTF.

The V gene is TRBV7-2, the J gene TRBJ1-2, with D maybe TRBD1 (5 bases). This CDR3 has 13 amino acids. Trimming removed 2 bases at V and 8 bases at J, with 12 bases between. Germline V gives CDR1 SGHTA, CDR2 FQGNSA. CDR3 nucleotides: TGTGCCAGCAGCTTATATCGGGGGGACGGCTACACCTTC. Translating gives CASSLYRGDGYTF.

The rearrangement links TRBV27 to TRBJ1-2; D is possibly TRBD1 (6 bases). The CDR3 is 15 amino acids. Germline V gene data show CDR1 as MNHEY and CDR2 as SMNVEV (reference sequence). V was clipped by 5 bases and J by 4 bases, with 17 bases between them. CDR3: CASSGERTAGYGYTF. The CDR3 nucleotides read TGTGCCAGCAGTGGTGAGAGGACAGCTGGCTATGGCTACACCTTC.

The genes are TRBV28 and TRBJ1-2; D remains unclear. The CDR3 has 13 amino acids. CDR1 and CDR2 (germline): MDHEN, SYDVKM. V was shortened by 2 bases and J by 2 bases, with 6 bases between the two germline ends. The CDR3 reads CASSLRGNYGYTF. CDR3 coding DNA: TGTGCCAGCAGTTTACGAGGGAACTATGGCTACACCTTC.

The count of this clone is one. CDR3 sequence (DNA): TGTGCCAGCAGTAGCGGGGGGTCTAGCACAGATACGCAGTATTTT. Translated, it gives CASSSGGSSTDTQYF. The rearrangement uses TRBV6-4 and TRBJ2-3, with 9 bases identical to TRBD2. V lost 5 bases, J lost 0 bases, and 3 bases stayed unmatched. The CDR3 length is 15 residues. Germline lookup yields CDR1 MRHNA and CDR2 SNTAGT.

V and J are TRBV10-1 and TRBJ1-5; 11 bases line up with TRBD1. This CDR3 contains 18 residues. Germline V lookup: CDR1 WNHNN, CDR2 SYGVQD (reference sequence). The V and J ends lost 3 bases and 3 bases, in that order; junction bases with no gene match: 10. The CDR3 loop reads CASSEPGQGGRDNQPQHF. As DNA, the CDR3 is TGCGCCAGCAGTGAACCGGGACAGGGGGGTAGGGACAATCAGCCCCAGCATTTT.

The chain links TRBV9 to TRBJ2-3; possibly TRBD2 for D (6 bases). Germline V gene sequence: CDR1 SGDLS, CDR2 YYNGEE. V was pared by 3 bases and J by 4 bases, with 21 bases between. The CDR3 runs to 17 residues. CDR3 nucleotides: TGTGCCAGCAGCGCATTTCCCGGGACTCTAGGAGCAGATACGCAGTATTTT. It translates to CASSAFPGTLGADTQYF.

The chain employs TRBV29-1 and TRBJ1-5; possible D gene TRBD1, 5 bases. V was cut by 8 bases and J by 5 bases, with 19 bases left in between. The CDR3 is 14 residues long. Germline V gene lookup returns CDR1 SQVTM and CDR2 ANQGSEA. The DNA of the CDR3 is TGCAGCTTCAACATGGTGAGGGGCCATCAGCCCCAGCATTTT. Its translation is CSFNMVRGHQPQHF.

V usage is TRBV7-8 and J usage is TRBJ2-7; 7 positions match TRBD1. This CDR3 is 15 amino acids long. Germline CDR1 SGHVS, CDR2 FQNEAQ. V trimming: 3 bases; J trimming: 3 bases; junction bases outside the gene matches: 8. The CDR3 loop reads CASSFSTGIYYEQYF. DNA for the CDR3: TGTGCCAGCAGCTTTTCGACAGGGATCTACTACGAGCAGTACTTC.

V is TRBV6-2 or TRBV6-3 and J is TRBJ2-3; 8 bases are a match to TRBD2. Germline values: CDR1 MNHEY, CDR2 SVGEGT. There are 18 residues in the CDR3. V lost 2 bases and J lost 5; bases outside the gene matches: 15. CDR3 region: CASSYVVAAGVELDTQYF. In DNA, the CDR3 is TGTGCCAGCAGTTACGTGGTAGCAGCGGGGGTCGAGTTAGATACGCAGTATTTT.

The chain links TRBV28 to TRBJ1-2; no clear D. Germline V gene data show CDR1 as MDHEN and CDR2 as SYDVKM. The CDR3 totals 16 residues. The V gene lost 6 bases and the J gene lost 4 bases, with 21 bases spanning the gap. The DNA for the CDR3 is TGTGCCAGCAGCGACTTGGACGCCTTAAGGCTCTATGGCTACACCTTC. Its translation is CASSDLDALRLYGYTF.

This chain joins TRBV4-2 and TRBJ2-3; a possible D gene is TRBD2 (6 bases). This CDR3 is built from 15 residues. V was cut by 2 bases and J by 2 bases, with 11 bases left in between. Germline-derived CDR1 and CDR2 are LGHNA and YNFKEQ. The CDR3 here is CASSQRDSDTDTQYF. DNA of the CDR3: TGTGCCAGCAGCCAAAGGGACTCCGACACAGATACGCAGTATTTT.

V and J are TRBV7-3 and TRBJ2-3, with 9 bases that match TRBD2. Germline V gene data show CDR1 as SGHTA and CDR2 as FQGTGA. This CDR3 region has 14 residues. The trim removed 8 bases at V and 4 bases at J, leaving 7 bases unmatched. Written as DNA, the CDR3 is TGTGCCAGCTCGGCGGGAGGGGGTCCAGATACGCAGTATTTT. It translates to CASSAGGGPDTQYF.

The J gene is TRBJ1-3, the V gene TRBV20-1; no definite D call. Germline CDR1 and CDR2: DFQATT and SNEGSKA (reference sequence). V was pared by 3 bases and J by 1 base, with 10 bases between. There are 14 residues in the CDR3. The CDR3 DNA reads as TGCAGTGCTAGTAATACACATTCTGGAAACACCATATATTTT. Amino acid sequence: CSASNTHSGNTIYF.

The chain has TRBV6-2 or TRBV6-3 and TRBJ1-5, with no clear D. This CDR3 contains 19 residues. From germline, CDR1 is MNHEY and CDR2 SVGEGT. Trimming removed 0 bases at V and 1 base at J, with 19 bases between. The CDR3 sequence is CASSYSRAANPLSNQPQHF. CDR3 bases: TGTGCCAGCAGTTACTCGAGGGCAGCGAACCCTCTCAGCAATCAGCCCCAGCATTTT.

The V and J genes are TRBV7-9 and TRBJ1-3; TRBD1 is a possible D gene (5 bases). The V and J ends lost 5 bases and 0 bases respectively, with 23 bases between them. Germline lookup yields CDR1 SEHNR and CDR2 FQNEAQ (reference sequence). This CDR3 comprises 19 residues. This chain's CDR3 is CASSLGRLGDSFSGNTIYF. The CDR3 bases are TGTGCCAGCAGCCTGGGACGACTAGGGGACTCCTTCTCTGGAAACACCATATATTTT.

The chain couples TRBV2 to TRBJ2-1, with D unresolved. Trimming cost V 0 bases and J 9 bases, with 9 bases left between them. This CDR3 region has 13 residues. Germline V gives CDR1 SNHLY, CDR2 FYNNEI. CDR3 in amino acids: CASSEAVSGEQFF. The CDR3, as DNA: TGTGCCAGCAGTGAAGCGGTCTCGGGTGAGCAGTTCTTC.

The V and J genes are TRBV27 and TRBJ2-5; D not resolved. CDR1 is MNHEY, CDR2 SMNVEV, per germline (reference sequence). The CDR3 is 15 amino acids. V was shortened by 4 bases and J by 5 bases, with 17 bases between the two germline ends. The CDR3 sequence: CASSSTKARWETQYF. Here the CDR3 DNA reads TGTGCCAGCAGTTCCACCAAAGCGCGATGGGAGACCCAGTACTTC.

J is TRBJ2-1 and V is TRBV5-5, with 8 bases that match TRBD2. This CDR3 is 17 amino acids long. Germline V lookup: CDR1 SGHKS, CDR2 YYEKEE (reference sequence). V shed 0 bases, J shed 9 bases, and the junction held 14 bases outside the gene matches. The CDR3: CASSLGISGEGRGEQFF. The CDR3 coding sequence is TGTGCCAGCAGCTTGGGTATTAGCGGGGAAGGTAGAGGTGAGCAGTTCTTC.